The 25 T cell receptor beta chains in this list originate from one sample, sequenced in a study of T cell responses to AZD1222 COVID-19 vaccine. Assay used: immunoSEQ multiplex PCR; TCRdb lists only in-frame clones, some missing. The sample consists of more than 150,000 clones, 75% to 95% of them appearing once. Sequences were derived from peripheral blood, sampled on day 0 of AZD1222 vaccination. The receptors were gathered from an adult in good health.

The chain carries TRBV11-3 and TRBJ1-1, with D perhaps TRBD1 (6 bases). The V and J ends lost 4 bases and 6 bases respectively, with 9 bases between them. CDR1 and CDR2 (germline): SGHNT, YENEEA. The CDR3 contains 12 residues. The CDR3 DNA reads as TGTGCCAGCAGCTCACAGGGCGCTGAAGCTTTCTTT. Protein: CASSSQGAEAFF. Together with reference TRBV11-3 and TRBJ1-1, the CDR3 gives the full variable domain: EAGVVQSPRYKIIEKKQPVAFWCNPISGHNTLYWYLQNLGQGPELLIRYENEEAVDDSQLPKDRFSAERLKGVDSTLKIQPAELGDSAVYLCASSSQGAEAFFGQGTRLTVV.

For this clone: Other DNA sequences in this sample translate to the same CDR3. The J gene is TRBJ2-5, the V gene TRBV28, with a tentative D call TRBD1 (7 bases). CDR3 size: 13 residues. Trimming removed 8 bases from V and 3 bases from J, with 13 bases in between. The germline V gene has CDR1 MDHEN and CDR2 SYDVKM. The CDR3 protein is CASRGTVKETQYF. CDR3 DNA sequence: TGTGCCAGCCGGGGGACAGTCAAAGAGACCCAGTACTTC.

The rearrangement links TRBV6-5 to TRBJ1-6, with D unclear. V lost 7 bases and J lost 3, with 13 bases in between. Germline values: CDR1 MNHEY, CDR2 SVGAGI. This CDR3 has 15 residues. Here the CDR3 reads CASNNRRIYNSPLHF. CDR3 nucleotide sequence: TGTGCCAGCAATAATAGACGGATCTATAATTCACCCCTCCACTTT.

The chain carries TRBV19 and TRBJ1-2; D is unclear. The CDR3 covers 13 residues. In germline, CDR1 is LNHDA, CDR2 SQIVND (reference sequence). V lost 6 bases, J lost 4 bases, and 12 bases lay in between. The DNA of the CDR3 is TGTGCCAGTAGGCCGGGAGGAGGCTATGGCTACACCTTC. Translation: CASRPGGGYGYTF.

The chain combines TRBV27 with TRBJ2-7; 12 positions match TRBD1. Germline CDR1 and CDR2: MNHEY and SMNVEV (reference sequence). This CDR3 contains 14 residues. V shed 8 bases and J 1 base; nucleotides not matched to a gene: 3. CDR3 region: CASWGQGASYEQYF. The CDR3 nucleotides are TGTGCCAGCTGGGGACAGGGGGCTTCCTACGAGCAGTACTTC.

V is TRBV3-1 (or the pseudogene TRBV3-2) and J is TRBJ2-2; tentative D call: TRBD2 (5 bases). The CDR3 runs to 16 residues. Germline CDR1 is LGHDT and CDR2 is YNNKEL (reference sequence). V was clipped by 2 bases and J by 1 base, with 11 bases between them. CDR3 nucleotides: TGTGCCAGCAGCCAAACGCGGGTTGGGAACACCGGGGAGCTGTTTTTT. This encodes CASSQTRVGNTGELFF.

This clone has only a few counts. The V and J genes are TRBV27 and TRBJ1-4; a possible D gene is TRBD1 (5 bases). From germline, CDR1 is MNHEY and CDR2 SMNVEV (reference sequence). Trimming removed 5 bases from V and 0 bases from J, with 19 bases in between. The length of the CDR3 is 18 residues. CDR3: CASSDLGPLLATNEKLFF. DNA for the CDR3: TGTGCCAGCAGTGACCTGGGACCTTTGCTTGCAACTAATGAAAAACTGTTTTTT.

CDR3 DNA: TGCGCCAGCAGCTTGGAGGGGGGTTACGGTTCACCCCTCCACTTT. Translating gives CASSLEGGYGSPLHF. The chain links TRBV5-1 to TRBJ1-6; a possible D gene is TRBD1 (6 bases). The length of the CDR3 is 15 residues. Trimming shortened V by 0 bases and J by 9 bases, and 13 bases separated the two germline ends. Per germline, CDR1 SGHRS and CDR2 YFSETQ.

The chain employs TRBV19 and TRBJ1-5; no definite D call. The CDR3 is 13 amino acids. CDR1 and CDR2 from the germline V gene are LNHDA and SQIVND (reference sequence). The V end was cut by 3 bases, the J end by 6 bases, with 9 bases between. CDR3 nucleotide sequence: TGTGCCAGTAGTATGGGTAGAGGTCAGCCCCAGCATTTT. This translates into CASSMGRGQPQHF.

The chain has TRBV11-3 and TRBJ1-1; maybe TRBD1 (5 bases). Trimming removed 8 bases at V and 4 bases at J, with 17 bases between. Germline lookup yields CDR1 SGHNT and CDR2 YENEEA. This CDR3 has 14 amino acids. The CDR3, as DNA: TGTGCCAGCGCGAAAGGGGAGTTCAGCACTGAAGCTTTCTTT. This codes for CASAKGEFSTEAFF.

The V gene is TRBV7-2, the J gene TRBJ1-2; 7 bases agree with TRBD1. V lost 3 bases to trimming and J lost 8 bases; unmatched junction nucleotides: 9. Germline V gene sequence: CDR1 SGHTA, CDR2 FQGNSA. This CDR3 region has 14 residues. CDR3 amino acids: CASSFSGTETGYTF. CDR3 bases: TGTGCCAGCAGCTTCTCCGGGACAGAGACAGGCTACACCTTC.

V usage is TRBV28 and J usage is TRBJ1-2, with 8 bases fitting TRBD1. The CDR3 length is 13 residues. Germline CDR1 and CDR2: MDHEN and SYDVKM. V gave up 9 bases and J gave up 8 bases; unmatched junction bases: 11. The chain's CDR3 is CASKTGGPQGYTF. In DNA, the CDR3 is TGTGCCAGTAAAACAGGGGGTCCTCAGGGCTACACCTTC.

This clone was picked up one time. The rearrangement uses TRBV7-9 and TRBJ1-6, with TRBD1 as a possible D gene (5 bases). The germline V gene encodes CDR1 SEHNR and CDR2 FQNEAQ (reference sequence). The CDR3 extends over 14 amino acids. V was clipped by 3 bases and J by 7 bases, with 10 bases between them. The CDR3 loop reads CASSFGGSNSPLHF. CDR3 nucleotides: TGTGCCAGCAGCTTTGGGGGGAGCAATTCACCCCTCCACTTT.

Here the CDR3 reads CASSQATSSETQYF. The CDR3, as DNA: TGTGCCAGCAGCCAAGCTACTAGCTCAGAGACCCAGTACTTC. The J gene is TRBJ2-5, the V gene TRBV3-1 (or the pseudogene TRBV3-2); possibly TRBD2 for D (6 bases). The germline V gene has CDR1 LGHDT and CDR2 YNNKEL (reference sequence). The V and J ends lost 1 base and 4 bases respectively, with 10 bases between them. This CDR3 region has 14 residues.

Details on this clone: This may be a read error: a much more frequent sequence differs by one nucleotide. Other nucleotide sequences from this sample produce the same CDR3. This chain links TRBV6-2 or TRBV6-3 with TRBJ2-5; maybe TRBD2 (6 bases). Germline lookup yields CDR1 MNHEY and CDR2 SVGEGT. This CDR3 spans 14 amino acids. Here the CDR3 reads CASSYSGEAETQYF. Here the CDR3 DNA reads TGTGCCAGTAGTTACTCCGGGGAGGCAGAGACCCAGTACTTC.

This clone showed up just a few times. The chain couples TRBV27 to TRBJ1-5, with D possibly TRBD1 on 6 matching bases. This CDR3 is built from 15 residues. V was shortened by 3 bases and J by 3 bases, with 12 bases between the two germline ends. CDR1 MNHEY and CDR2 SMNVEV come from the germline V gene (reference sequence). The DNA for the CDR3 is TGTGCCAGCAGTTTGTTTCGGACAGACAATCAGCCCCAGCATTTT. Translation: CASSLFRTDNQPQHF.

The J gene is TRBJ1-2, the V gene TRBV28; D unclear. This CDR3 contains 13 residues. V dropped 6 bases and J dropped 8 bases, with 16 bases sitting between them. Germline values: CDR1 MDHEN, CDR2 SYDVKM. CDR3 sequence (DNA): TGTGCCAGCAGCACCCGGGCGCCCTACGGCTACACCTTC. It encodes CASSTRAPYGYTF.

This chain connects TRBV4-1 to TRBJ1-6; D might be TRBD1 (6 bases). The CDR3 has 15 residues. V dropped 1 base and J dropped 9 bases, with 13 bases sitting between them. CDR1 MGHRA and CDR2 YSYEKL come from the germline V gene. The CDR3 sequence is CASSQAGTRSSPLHF. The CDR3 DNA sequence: TGCGCCAGCAGCCAAGCCGGGACAAGGAGTTCACCCCTCCACTTT.

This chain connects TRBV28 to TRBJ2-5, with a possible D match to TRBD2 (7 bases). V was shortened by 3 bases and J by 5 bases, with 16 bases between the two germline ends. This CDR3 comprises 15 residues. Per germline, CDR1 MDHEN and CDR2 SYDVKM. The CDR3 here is CASSLGTGRVETQYF. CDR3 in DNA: TGTGCCAGCAGTTTGGGAACAGGGAGGGTGGAGACCCAGTACTTC.

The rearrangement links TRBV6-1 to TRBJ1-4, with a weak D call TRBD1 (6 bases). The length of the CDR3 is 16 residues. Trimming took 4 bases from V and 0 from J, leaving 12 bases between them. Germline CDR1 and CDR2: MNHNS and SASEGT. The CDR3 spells CASSAYKGATNEKLFF. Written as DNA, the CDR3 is TGTGCCAGCAGTGCCTATAAGGGGGCAACTAATGAAAAACTGTTTTTT.

The CDR3 loop reads CAREVGTASNSPLHF. For the CDR3, the DNA is TGTGCCAGAGAGGTCGGGACAGCGAGTAATTCACCCCTCCACTTT. The chain employs TRBV28 and TRBJ1-6; 7 bases are shared with TRBD1. This CDR3 is 15 amino acids long. From germline, CDR1 is MDHEN and CDR2 SYDVKM. V lost 9 bases and J lost 6; bases outside the gene matches: 11.

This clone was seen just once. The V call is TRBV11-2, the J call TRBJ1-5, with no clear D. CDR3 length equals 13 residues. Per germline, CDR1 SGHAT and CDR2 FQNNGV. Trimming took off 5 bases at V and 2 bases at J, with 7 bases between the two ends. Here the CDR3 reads CASSLWGNQPQHF. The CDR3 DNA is TGTGCCAGCAGCCTTTGGGGCAATCAGCCCCAGCATTTT.

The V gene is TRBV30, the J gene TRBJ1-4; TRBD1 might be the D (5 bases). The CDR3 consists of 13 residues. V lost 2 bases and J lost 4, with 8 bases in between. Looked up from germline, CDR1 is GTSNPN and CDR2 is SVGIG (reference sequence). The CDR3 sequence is CAWSLQVNEKLFF. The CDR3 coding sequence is TGTGCCTGGAGTCTACAGGTTAATGAAAAACTGTTTTTT.

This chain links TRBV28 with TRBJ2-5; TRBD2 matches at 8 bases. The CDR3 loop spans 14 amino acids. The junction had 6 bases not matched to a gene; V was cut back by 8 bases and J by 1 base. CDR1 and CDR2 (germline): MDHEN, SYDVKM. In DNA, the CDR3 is TGTGCCAGCGCGAAGGCGGGGGGCCAAGAGACCCAGTACTTC. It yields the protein CASAKAGGQETQYF.

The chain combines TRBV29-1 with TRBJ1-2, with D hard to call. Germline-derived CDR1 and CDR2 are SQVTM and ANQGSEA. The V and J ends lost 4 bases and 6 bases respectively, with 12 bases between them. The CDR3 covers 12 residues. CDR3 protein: CSVGPTENGYTF. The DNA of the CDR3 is TGCAGCGTTGGACCGACTGAAAATGGCTACACCTTC.